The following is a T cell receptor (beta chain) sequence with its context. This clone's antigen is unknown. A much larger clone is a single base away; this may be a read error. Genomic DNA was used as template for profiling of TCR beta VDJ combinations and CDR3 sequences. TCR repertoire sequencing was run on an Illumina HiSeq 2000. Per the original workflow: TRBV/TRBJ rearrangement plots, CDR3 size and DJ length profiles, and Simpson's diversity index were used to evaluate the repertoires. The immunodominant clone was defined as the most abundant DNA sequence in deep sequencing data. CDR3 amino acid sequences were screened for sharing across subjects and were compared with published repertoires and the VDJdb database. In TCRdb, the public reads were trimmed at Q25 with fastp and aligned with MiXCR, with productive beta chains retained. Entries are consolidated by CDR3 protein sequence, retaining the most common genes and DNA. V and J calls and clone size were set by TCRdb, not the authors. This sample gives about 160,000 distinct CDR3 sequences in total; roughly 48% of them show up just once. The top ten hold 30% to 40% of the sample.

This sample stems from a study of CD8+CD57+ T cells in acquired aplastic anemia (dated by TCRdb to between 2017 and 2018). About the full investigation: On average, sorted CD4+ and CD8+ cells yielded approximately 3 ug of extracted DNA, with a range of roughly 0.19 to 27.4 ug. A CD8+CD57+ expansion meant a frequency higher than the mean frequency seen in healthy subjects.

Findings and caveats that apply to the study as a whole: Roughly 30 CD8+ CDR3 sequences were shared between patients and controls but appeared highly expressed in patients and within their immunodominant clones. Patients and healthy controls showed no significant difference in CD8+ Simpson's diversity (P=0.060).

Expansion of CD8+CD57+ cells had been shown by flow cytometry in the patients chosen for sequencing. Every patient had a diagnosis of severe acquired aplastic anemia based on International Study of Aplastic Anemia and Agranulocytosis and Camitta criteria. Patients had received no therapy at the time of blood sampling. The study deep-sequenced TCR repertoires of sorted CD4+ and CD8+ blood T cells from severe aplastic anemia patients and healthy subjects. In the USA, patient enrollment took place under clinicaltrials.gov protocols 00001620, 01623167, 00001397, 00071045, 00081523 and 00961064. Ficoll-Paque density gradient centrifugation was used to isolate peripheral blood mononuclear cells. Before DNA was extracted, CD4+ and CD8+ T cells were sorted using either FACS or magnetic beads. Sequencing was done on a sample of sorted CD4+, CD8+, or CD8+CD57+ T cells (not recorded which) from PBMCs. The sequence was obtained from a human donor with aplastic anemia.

The sequenced DNA: TGTGCCAGTACTATTGGCTGGAGGGTCAGGATCTCTGGAAACACCATATATTTT. Its protein reads: CASTIGWRVRISGNTIYF. The rearranged chain carries TRBV19 and TRBJ1-3, with the D gene uncertain. Between the V and J ends, shortened by 7 bases and 0 bases respectively, the junction contains 22 bases. According to the germline V gene (reference sequence), CDR1 reads LNHDA and CDR2 reads SQIVND. The CDR3 goes from the cysteine to the phenylalanine over 18 residues. Only CDR3 DNA remains: 54 bases, in frame from the first base.